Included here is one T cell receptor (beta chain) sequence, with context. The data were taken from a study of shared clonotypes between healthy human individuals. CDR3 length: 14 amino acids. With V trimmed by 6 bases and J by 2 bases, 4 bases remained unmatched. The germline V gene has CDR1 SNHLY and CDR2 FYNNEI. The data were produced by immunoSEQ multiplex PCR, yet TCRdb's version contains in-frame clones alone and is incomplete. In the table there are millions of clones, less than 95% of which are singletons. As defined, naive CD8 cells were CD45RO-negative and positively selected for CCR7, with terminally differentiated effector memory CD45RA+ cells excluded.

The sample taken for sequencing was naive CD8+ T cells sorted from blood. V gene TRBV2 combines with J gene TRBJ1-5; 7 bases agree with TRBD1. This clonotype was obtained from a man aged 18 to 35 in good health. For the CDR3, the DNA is TGTGCCAGCAGCGAGGGGGCTGGCAATCAGCCCCAGCATTTT. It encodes CASSEGAGNQPQHF.